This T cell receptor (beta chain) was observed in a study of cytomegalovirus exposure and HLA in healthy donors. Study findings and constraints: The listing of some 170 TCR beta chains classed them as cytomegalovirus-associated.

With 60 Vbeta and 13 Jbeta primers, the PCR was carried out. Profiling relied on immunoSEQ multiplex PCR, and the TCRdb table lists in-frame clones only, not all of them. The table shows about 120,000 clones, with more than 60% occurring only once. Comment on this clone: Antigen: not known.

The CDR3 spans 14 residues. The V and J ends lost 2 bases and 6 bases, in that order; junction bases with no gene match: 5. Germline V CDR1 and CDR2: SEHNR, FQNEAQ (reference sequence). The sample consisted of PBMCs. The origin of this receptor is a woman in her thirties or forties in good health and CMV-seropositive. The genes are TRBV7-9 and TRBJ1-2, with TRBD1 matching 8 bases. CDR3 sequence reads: CASSLLDRVNGYTF. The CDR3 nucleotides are TGTGCCAGCAGCTTATTGGACAGGGTTAATGGCTACACCTTC.